One and the same sample provided the 26 T cell receptor beta chains below, sequenced in a study of control samples from healthy donors and cancer patients. TCRdb's table, derived via immunoSEQ multiplex PCR, lists solely in-frame clones and lacks some. The profile shows under 150,000 clones, roughly 91% of them singletons. The sequencing input was blood. The origin of the receptors is a woman in her seventies in good health.

The V and J genes are TRBV6-5 and TRBJ1-1; perhaps TRBD1 as D (5 bases). The CDR3 is 11 residues long. Trimming left V 8 bases short and J 4 bases short, with 8 bases between. The V gene's germline CDR1 is MNHEY and CDR2 SVGAGI. The CDR3, as DNA: TGTGCCAGCCAGGGTGGCACTGAAGCTTTCTTT. It yields the protein CASQGGTEAFF.

V and J are TRBV16 and TRBJ1-4; 8 bases fit TRBD1. J lost 7 bases, V lost 5 bases, and 15 bases had no gene match. CDR1 is KGHSY and CDR2 is FQNENV in the germline V gene. CDR3 size: 17 residues. The CDR3 sequence is CASSSLPGGVDGEKLFF. CDR3 coding DNA: TGTGCCAGCAGCTCCCTCCCAGGGGGCGTCGATGGTGAAAAACTGTTTTTT.

The chain combines TRBV27 with TRBJ1-2, with 9 nucleotides matching TRBD1. The germline CDR1 and CDR2 sequences are MNHEY and SMNVEV (reference sequence). The CDR3 spans 11 residues. The V segment lost 6 bases and the J segment 12 bases; nucleotides outside the gene matches: 5. Here the CDR3 reads CASSAGTGHTF. The DNA of the CDR3 is TGTGCCAGCAGCGCCGGGACAGGGCACACCTTC.

The rearrangement uses TRBV18 and TRBJ1-1, with 7 bases lining up with TRBD1. The CDR3 is made up of 14 amino acids. V lost 9 bases to trimming and J lost 10 bases; unmatched junction nucleotides: 17. Germline CDR1 reads KGHSH; CDR2 reads LQKENI. CDR3 in DNA: TGTGCCAGTGGGGAGCAGGGGGTACCCGGAGGAGCTTTCTTT. Its translation: CASGEQGVPGGAFF.

This clone came up a few times. The J gene is TRBJ2-5, the V gene TRBV7-2; TRBD1 might be the D (5 bases). The germline V gene encodes CDR1 SGHTA and CDR2 FQGNSA. CDR3 length equals 15 residues. The ends were cut back, 5 bases at V and 5 bases at J, with 18 bases in the middle. CDR3 sequence: CASSKGRVQGETQYF. For the CDR3, the DNA is TGTGCCAGCAGCAAAGGTCGGGTGCAGGGCGAGACCCAGTACTTC.

The chain recombines TRBV29-1 with TRBJ2-1; 10 nucleotides agree with TRBD2. Germline loops: CDR1 SQVTM, CDR2 ANQGSEA. The CDR3 totals 13 residues. With V trimmed by 3 bases and J by 6 bases, 2 bases remained unmatched. The CDR3 loop is CSVDKRGGNEQFF. In nucleotides, the CDR3 is TGCAGCGTTGACAAGCGGGGGGGCAATGAGCAGTTCTTC.

The V gene is TRBV19, the J gene TRBJ1-2; 11 bases map to TRBD1. Germline trimming cut 5 bases from V and 2 bases from J; bases unmatched to any gene: 4. Germline V gene lookup returns CDR1 LNHDA and CDR2 SQIVND (reference sequence). This CDR3 is 15 amino acids long. The CDR3 DNA follows: TGTGCCAGTAGTGTGGACAGGGGGCGCAACTATGGCTACACCTTC. Protein product: CASSVDRGRNYGYTF.

V gene TRBV18 combines with J gene TRBJ2-3; D ambiguous. Germline lookup yields CDR1 KGHSH and CDR2 LQKENI. V dropped 3 bases and J dropped 4 bases, with 8 bases sitting between them. The CDR3 covers 13 residues. The chain's CDR3 is CASSPPAADTQYF. In DNA form, the CDR3 reads TGTGCCAGCTCACCTCCGGCCGCAGATACGCAGTATTTT.

The chain carries TRBV5-6 and TRBJ2-5; 11 nucleotides align to TRBD2. Germline V CDR1 and CDR2: SGHDT, YYEEEE. The V segment lost 3 bases and the J segment 5 bases; nucleotides outside the gene matches: 9. The CDR3 loop spans 16 amino acids. The CDR3 nucleotides read TGTGCCAGCAGCTCCCATAGCGGGGGGGCGTGGGAGACCCAGTACTTC. It codes for CASSSHSGGAWETQYF.

This clone was observed a few times. The V gene is TRBV7-2, the J gene TRBJ1-5; TRBD1 agrees at 10 bases. The V gene's germline CDR1 is SGHTA and CDR2 FQGNSA. Trimming took 3 bases from V and 7 from J; bases not matched to a gene: 0. The CDR3 has 13 residues. The CDR3 sequence is CASSLDRGQPQHF. The CDR3 DNA follows: TGTGCCAGCAGCTTGGACAGGGGGCAGCCCCAGCATTTT.

The V call is TRBV29-1, the J call TRBJ1-3, with D maybe TRBD1 (6 bases). V lost 6 bases, J lost 7 bases, and 16 bases lay in between. CDR1 and CDR2 from the germline V gene are SQVTM and ANQGSEA. The CDR3 runs to 13 residues. The CDR3 reads CSVWDTHVNTIYF. In nucleotides, the CDR3 is TGCAGCGTCTGGGACACGCACGTCAACACCATATATTTT.

The V and J genes are TRBV5-4 and TRBJ1-1; D remains ambiguous. V lost 4 bases to trimming and J lost 2 bases, with 12 bases between them. The germline V gene encodes CDR1 SGHNT and CDR2 YYREEE (reference sequence). This CDR3 has 14 residues. CDR3 DNA: TGTGCCAGCAGCCCCCGCACACCTAACACTGAAGCTTTCTTT. Translated: CASSPRTPNTEAFF.

V is TRBV2 and J is TRBJ1-2, with D perhaps matching TRBD1 (5 bases). The CDR3 is 13 amino acids. V was pared by 4 bases and J by 6 bases, with 12 bases between. Germline V gives CDR1 SNHLY, CDR2 FYNNEI. The CDR3 spells CASSVGAGNGYTF. CDR3 sequence (DNA): TGTGCCAGCAGTGTAGGGGCAGGGAATGGCTACACCTTC.

This chain links TRBV5-1 with TRBJ2-7; TRBD2 is a possible D gene (5 bases). The CDR3 sequence is 17 residues long. V was cut by 0 bases and J by 3 bases, with 19 bases left in between. Germline V gene data show CDR1 as SGHRS and CDR2 as YFSETQ. In nucleotides, the CDR3 is TGCGCCAGCAGCTTGGTTGCGGGTGGCCCTGCCGTCTACGAGCAGTACTTC. This sequence encodes CASSLVAGGPAVYEQYF.

This chain joins TRBV5-1 and TRBJ1-4; D unresolved. CDR1 is SGHRS, CDR2 YFSETQ, per germline. The CDR3 length is 15 residues. V was pared by 0 bases and J by 4 bases, with 10 bases between. The CDR3 is CASSLDTNRNEKLFF. In DNA, the CDR3 is TGCGCCAGCAGCTTGGATACCAACCGTAATGAAAAACTGTTTTTT. Based on the CDR3 plus reference TRBV5-1 and TRBJ1-4, the full variable domain is KAGVTQTPRYLIKTRGQQVTLSCSPISGHRSVSWYQQTPGQGLQFLFEYFSETQRNKGNFPGRFSGRQFSNSRSEMNVSTLELGDSALYLCASSLDTNRNEKLFFGSGTQLSVL.

The J gene is TRBJ1-5, the V gene TRBV11-2; D is undetermined. Germline CDR1 SGHAT, CDR2 FQNNGV. V was shortened by 1 base and J by 3 bases, with 4 bases between the two germline ends. The CDR3 has 13 amino acids. The CDR3 DNA is TGTGCCAGCAGCTTAGCCCCCAATCAGCCCCAGCATTTT. It specifies CASSLAPNQPQHF. The full variable domain, with the rest looked up from reference TRBV11-2 and TRBJ1-5, is EAGVAQSPRYKIIEKRQSVAFWCNPISGHATLYWYQQILGQGPKLLIQFQNNGVVDDSQLPKDRFSAERLKGVDSTLKIQPAKLEDSAVYLCASSLAPNQPQHFGDGTRLSIL.

The V gene is TRBV7-9, the J gene TRBJ1-4; 7 bases are shared with TRBD1. CDR3 length: 15 amino acids. Looked up from germline, CDR1 is SEHNR and CDR2 is FQNEAQ (reference sequence). J lost 4 bases, V lost 0 bases, and 2 bases had no gene match. The CDR3 bases are TGTGCCAGCAGCTTAGCGGGGACAGTTAATGAAAAACTGTTTTTT. This codes for CASSLAGTVNEKLFF.

The rearrangement uses TRBV5-4 and TRBJ2-1, with 9 bases identical to TRBD1. Germline V CDR1 and CDR2: SGHNT, YYREEE (reference sequence). The J segment lost 9 bases and the V segment lost 2 bases, leaving 3 bases of the junction unmatched. This CDR3 is 13 amino acids long. CDR3 region: CASSFTGGGEQFF. For the CDR3, the DNA is TGTGCCAGCAGCTTCACAGGGGGCGGTGAGCAGTTCTTC.

The chain couples TRBV7-9 to TRBJ1-4; D remains ambiguous. The CDR3 totals 15 residues. Deletions cut 3 bases from V and 0 bases from J, with 8 bases between. Germline CDR1 is SEHNR and CDR2 is FQNEAQ (reference sequence). This chain's CDR3 is CASSFGRATNEKLFF. In DNA, the CDR3 is TGTGCCAGCAGCTTTGGGAGGGCAACTAATGAAAAACTGTTTTTT.

This clone appeared a single time. The V and J genes are TRBV19 and TRBJ2-3, with D possibly TRBD1 on 7 matching bases. The V and J ends lost 5 bases and 6 bases respectively, with 21 bases between them. This CDR3 is built from 16 residues. The germline V gene encodes CDR1 LNHDA and CDR2 SQIVND (reference sequence). CDR3 loop: CASSSATGTDVDTQYF. The CDR3 DNA follows: TGTGCCAGTAGTTCTGCGACAGGGACTGATGTGGATACGCAGTATTTT. Combining the CDR3 with reference TRBV19 and TRBJ2-3 gives the whole variable domain DGGITQSPKYLFRKEGQNVTLSCEQNLNHDAMYWYRQDPGQGLRLIYYSQIVNDFQKGDIAEGYSVSREKKESFPLTVTSAQKNPTAFYLCASSSATGTDVDTQYFGPGTRLTVL.

Turning to this clone: The same CDR3 is also encoded by other DNA sequences in this sample. The gene calls are TRBV5-1 and TRBJ2-3, with 12 bases identical to TRBD2. The CDR3 has 14 amino acids. In germline, CDR1 is SGHRS, CDR2 YFSETQ. V was pared by 4 bases and J by 3 bases, with 0 bases of the junction left unmatched. The CDR3: CASSLAGGTDTQYF. The CDR3 DNA reads TGCGCCAGCAGCCTAGCGGGGGGGACAGATACGCAGTATTTT.

This chain uses TRBV19 with TRBJ1-4; the D is unclear. The germline CDR1 and CDR2 sequences are LNHDA and SQIVND (reference sequence). This CDR3 is 15 amino acids long. V lost 1 base and J lost 8, with 14 bases in between. The CDR3 region is CASSIAGTGGEKLFF. The CDR3, as DNA: TGTGCCAGTAGTATAGCCGGTACGGGTGGGGAAAAACTGTTTTTT.

DNA of the CDR3: TGTGCCAGCAGTGAAGTAGGACTAGCGGGGAGTTCCTACGAGCAGTACTTC. This gives the protein CASSEVGLAGSSYEQYF. The chain recombines TRBV6-1 with TRBJ2-7; 12 bases fit TRBD2. Per the germline V gene, CDR1 is MNHNS and CDR2 is SASEGT. This CDR3 comprises 17 residues. Germline trimming cut 1 base from V and 1 base from J; bases unmatched to any gene: 5.

The chain employs TRBV5-8 and TRBJ1-3, with D possibly matching TRBD1 (5 bases). The germline CDR1 and CDR2 sequences are SGHTS and YDEGEE. Trimming left V 4 bases short and J 2 bases short, with 19 bases between. The CDR3 is 17 residues long. The CDR3 here is CASSRRGRGGTGNTIYF. CDR3 bases: TGTGCCAGCAGCCGCCGGGGGAGGGGAGGCACTGGAAACACCATATATTTT.

V and J are TRBV7-2 and TRBJ2-3; D is perhaps TRBD2 (6 bases). Germline V gene sequence: CDR1 SGHTA, CDR2 FQGNSA. V was clipped by 0 bases and J by 5 bases, with 12 bases between them. The CDR3 has 15 residues. The CDR3 protein is CASSLAGGPGDTQYF. The CDR3 DNA is TGTGCCAGCAGCTTAGCTGGAGGGCCCGGAGATACGCAGTATTTT.

The rearrangement links TRBV12-3 or TRBV12-4 to TRBJ2-3; 7 nucleotides align to TRBD1. The CDR3 runs 12 residues. Germline trimming cut 4 bases from V and 8 bases from J; bases unmatched to any gene: 3. The CDR3 DNA reads TGTGCCAGCAGTTCGGGACAGCCTACGCAGTATTTT. Translated, it gives CASSSGQPTQYF.